This TCR beta chain was recovered during a study of blood T cell repertoires in COVID-19. Across the whole study: COVID-19 samples, acute and convalescent, were from the United States, Italy and Spain. T cells, B-cell-depleted T cells, or PBMCs provided the cDNA or gDNA that served as material.

This clone appeared a single time. Per the authors' pipeline: Amplification from reference gene primers served as the basis for estimated nucleated cell counts. Produced via immunoSEQ multiplex PCR; TCRdb's table is partial and in-frame only. Clonal size and the V and J genes are those of that table, whereas D and trimming came from the DNA. Of 250,000 to 300,000 clones detected, roughly nine tenths appear once; the ten largest clones hold about 12%. This CDR3 comprises 14 residues. The V gene end was trimmed by 10 bases and the J gene end by 0 bases; junction bases not matched to a gene: 5. CDR1 is LNHDA and CDR2 is SQIVND in the germline V gene (reference sequence). It was during active infection that Seattle patients were enrolled and then longitudinally followed.

Sequences were obtained from peripheral blood. V is TRBV19 and J is TRBJ2-1, with 8 bases matching TRBD1. The receptor's source is a woman under 40 with COVID-19, enrolled during active disease. The CDR3 DNA is TGTGCCACCCGACAGGGGAGCTCCTACAATGAGCAGTTCTTC. Encoded protein: CATRQGSSYNEQFF. Combining the CDR3 with reference TRBV19 and TRBJ2-1 gives the whole variable domain DGGITQSPKYLFRKEGQNVTLSCEQNLNHDAMYWYRQDPGQGLRLIYYSQIVNDFQKGDIAEGYSVSREKKESFPLTVTSAQKNPTAFYLCATRQGSSYNEQFFGPGTRLTVL.